A single sample is the source of the 9 T cell receptor beta chains below, sequenced in a study of cytomegalovirus exposure and HLA in healthy donors (dated by TCRdb to 2015 to 2018). Library method: the immunoSEQ multiplex PCR assay. The multiplex PCR relied on a mix of 60 forward primers for TCR Vbeta segments and 13 reverse primers for TCR Jbeta segments. TCRdb limited this immuneACCESS table to in-frame rearrangements with V and J called. A share of clones is missing; checked studies link under half to unresolved V genes, and the rest is unexplained. Here the sample has roughly 200,000 clones; 77% occur a single time. Less than 3% of the sample rests with the top ten. The material sequenced was PBMCs. The receptors come from a woman aged 55-75 years in good health and CMV-seropositive.

The chain uses TRBV7-8 and TRBJ2-3, with 10 positions matching TRBD2. In germline, CDR1 is SGHVS, CDR2 FQNEAQ. The V segment lost 3 bases and the J segment 4 bases; nucleotides outside the gene matches: 4. CDR3 length: 15 residues. The CDR3 spells CASSFSGGAADTQYF. CDR3 sequence (DNA): TGTGCCAGCAGCTTCAGCGGGGGGGCCGCAGATACGCAGTATTTT.

About this clone: One end of the junction varies from germline; a read error may be responsible. The chain recombines TRBV7-9 with TRBJ1-2; possible D gene TRBD1, 6 bases. CDR1 SEHNR and CDR2 FQNEAQ come from the germline V gene (reference sequence). This CDR3 contains 14 residues. CDR3 sequence reads: CSSSLRSQGYGYTF. CDR3 nucleotide sequence: TGTTCCAGCAGCTTAAGGTCACAGGGCTATGGCTACACCTTC.

The rearrangement joins TRBV4-3 to TRBJ2-5; a weak D match, TRBD2 (7 bases). This CDR3 has 15 residues. The germline V gene has CDR1 LGHNA and CDR2 YSLEER. V was cut by 1 base and J by 0 bases, with 9 bases left in between. As DNA, the CDR3 is TGCGCCAGCAGCCAAGGCGGGGGCTACCAAGAGACCCAGTACTTC. It codes for CASSQGGGYQETQYF.

The chain links TRBV5-1 to TRBJ1-5, with 12 bases aligning to TRBD1. Looked up from germline, CDR1 is SGHRS and CDR2 is YFSETQ. The CDR3 runs 17 residues. V shed 3 bases, J shed 8 bases, and the junction held 12 bases outside the gene matches. The CDR3 is CASSSTPGQGAGEPQHF. DNA of the CDR3: TGCGCCAGCAGCTCCACCCCGGGACAGGGGGCCGGGGAGCCCCAGCATTTT.

With respect to this clone: Other DNA sequences in the same sample also yield this CDR3. The J gene is TRBJ1-1, the V gene TRBV18, with D hard to call. The CDR3 is 13 amino acids. CDR1 and CDR2 (germline): KGHSH, LQKENI. Trimming removed 6 bases at V and 1 base at J, with 9 bases between. This chain's CDR3 is CASSPAGNTEAFF. The CDR3 bases are TGTGCCAGCTCCCCTGCAGGGAACACTGAAGCTTTCTTT.

About this clone itself: One base separates it from a far larger clone, so it is likely a read error. This chain uses TRBV7-2 with TRBJ2-3; 11 bases fit TRBD2. With V trimmed by 5 bases and J by 1 base, 2 bases remained unmatched. CDR1 is SGHTA, CDR2 FQGNSA, per germline. The CDR3 extends over 15 amino acids. CDR3 bases: TGTGCCAGCAGCCAACTAGCGGGGGGCACAGATACGCAGTATTTT. Residues: CASSQLAGGTDTQYF.

The genes are TRBV10-2 and TRBJ2-5; tentative D call: TRBD2 (7 bases). CDR1 is WSHSY, CDR2 SAAADI, per germline. With 7 bases removed from V and 5 bases from J, the gap between germline ends came to 14 bases. This CDR3 has 13 residues. CDR3 bases: TGCGCCAGCATCGGGGGGCTGATTGAGACCCAGTACTTC. It is translated as CASIGGLIETQYF.

The J gene is TRBJ2-2, the V gene TRBV7-2; 11 positions agree with TRBD2. Germline-derived CDR1 and CDR2 are SGHTA and FQGNSA. The CDR3 contains 18 residues. Trimming took 4 bases from V and 4 from J; bases not matched to a gene: 11. CDR3 nucleotide sequence: TGTGCCAGCAGCTCCCGACCTACTAGCGGGGGTCCCACCGGGGAGCTGTTTTTT. Residues: CASSSRPTSGGPTGELFF.

The chain has TRBV28 and TRBJ1-1, with a possible D match to TRBD1 (6 bases). V was trimmed by 5 bases and J by 11 bases, leaving 15 bases between them. CDR3 length: 12 amino acids. Germline lookup yields CDR1 MDHEN and CDR2 SYDVKM. Here the CDR3 DNA reads TGTGCCAGCAGTCAACTACAGGGCCGGGCTTTCTTT. It codes for CASSQLQGRAFF.